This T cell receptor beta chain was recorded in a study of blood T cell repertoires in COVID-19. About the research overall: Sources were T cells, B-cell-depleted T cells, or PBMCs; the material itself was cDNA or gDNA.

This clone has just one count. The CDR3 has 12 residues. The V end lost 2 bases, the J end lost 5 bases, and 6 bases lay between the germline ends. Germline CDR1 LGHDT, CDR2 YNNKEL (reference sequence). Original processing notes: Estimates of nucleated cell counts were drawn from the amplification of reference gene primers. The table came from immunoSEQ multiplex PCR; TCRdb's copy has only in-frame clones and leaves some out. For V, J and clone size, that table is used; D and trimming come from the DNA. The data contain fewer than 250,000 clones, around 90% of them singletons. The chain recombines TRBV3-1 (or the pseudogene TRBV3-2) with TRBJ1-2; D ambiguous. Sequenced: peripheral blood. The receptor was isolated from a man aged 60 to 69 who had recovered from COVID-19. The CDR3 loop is CASSQTRYGYTF. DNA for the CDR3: TGTGCCAGCAGCCAAACCCGGTATGGCTACACCTTC.